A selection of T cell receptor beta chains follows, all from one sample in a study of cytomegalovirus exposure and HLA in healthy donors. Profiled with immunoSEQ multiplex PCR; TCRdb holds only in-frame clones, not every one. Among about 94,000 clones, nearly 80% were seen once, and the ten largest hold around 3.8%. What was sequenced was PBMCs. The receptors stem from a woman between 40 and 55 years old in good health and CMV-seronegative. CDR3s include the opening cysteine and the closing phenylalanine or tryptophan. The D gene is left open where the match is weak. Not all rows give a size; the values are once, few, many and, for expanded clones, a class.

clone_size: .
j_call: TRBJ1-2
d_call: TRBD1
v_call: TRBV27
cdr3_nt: TGTGCCAGCAGAAGGGCCGGGACAGCTAAAGCCACCTATGGCTACACCTTC
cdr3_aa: CASRRAGTAKATYGYTF

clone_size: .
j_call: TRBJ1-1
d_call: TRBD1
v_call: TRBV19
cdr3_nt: TGTGCCAGTACCCCTCTTGGACAGGTTTTTGAAGCTTTCTTT
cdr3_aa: CASTPLGQVFEAFF

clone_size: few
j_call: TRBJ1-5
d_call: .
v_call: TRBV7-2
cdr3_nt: TGTGCCAGCAGCTTATCGGCAGGACATAGCAATCAGCCCCAGCATTTT
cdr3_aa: CASSLSAGHSNQPQHF

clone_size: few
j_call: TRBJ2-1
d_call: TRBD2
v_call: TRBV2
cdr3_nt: TGTGCCAGCAGTGAACGACCGGGACTAGGCCTAAGTTACAACAATGAGCAGTTCTTC
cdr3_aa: CASSERPGLGLSYNNEQFF

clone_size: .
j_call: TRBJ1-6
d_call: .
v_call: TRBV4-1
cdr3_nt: TGCGCCAGCAGCCAAGAAATGGCCTCAAATAATTCACCCCTCCACTTT
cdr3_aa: CASSQEMASNNSPLHF

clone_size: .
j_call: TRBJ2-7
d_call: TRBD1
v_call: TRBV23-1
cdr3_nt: TGCGCCAGCAGTCCAGAGATTAGGACAGGGGCCAACGAGCAGTACTTC
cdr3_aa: CASSPEIRTGANEQYF

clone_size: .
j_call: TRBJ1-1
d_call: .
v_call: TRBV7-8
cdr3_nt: TGTGCCAGCAGCCTCCTGACAGCTAGCACTGAAGCTTTCTTT
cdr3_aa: CASSLLTASTEAFF

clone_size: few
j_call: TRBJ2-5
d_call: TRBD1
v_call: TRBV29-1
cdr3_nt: TGCAGCATTTACAGGGGCCAAGAGACCCAGTACTTC
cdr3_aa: CSIYRGQETQYF

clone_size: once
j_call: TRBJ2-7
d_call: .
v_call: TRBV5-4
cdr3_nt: TGTGCCAGCAGCTCCCAGGTCTCTTCCTCCTACGAGCAGTACTTC
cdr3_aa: CASSSQVSSSYEQYF

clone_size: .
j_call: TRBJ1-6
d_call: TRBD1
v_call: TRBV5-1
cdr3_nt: TGCGCCAGCAGAACCGGGACAGATAATTCACCCCTCCACTTT
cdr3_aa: CASRTGTDNSPLHF

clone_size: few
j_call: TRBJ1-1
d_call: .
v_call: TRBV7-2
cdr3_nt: TGTGCCAGCAGCCCTCAAGTAGAAGCTGAAGCTTTCTTT
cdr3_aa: CASSPQVEAEAFF

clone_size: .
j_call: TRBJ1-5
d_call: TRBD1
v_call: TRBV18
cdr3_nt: TGTGCCAGCTCACCACAACAGGGGGAGATTTATCCCCAGCATTTT
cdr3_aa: CASSPQQGEIYPQHF

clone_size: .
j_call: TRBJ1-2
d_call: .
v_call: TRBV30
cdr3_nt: TGTGCCGCTCGGGAGGCTCACTATGGCTACACCTTC
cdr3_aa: CAAREAHYGYTF

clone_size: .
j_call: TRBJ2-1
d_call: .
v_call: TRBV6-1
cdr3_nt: TGTGCCAGCAGTGAAGCTAGAGGTATGGTCAATGAGCAGTTCTTC
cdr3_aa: CASSEARGMVNEQFF

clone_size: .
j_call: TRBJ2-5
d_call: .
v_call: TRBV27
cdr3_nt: TGTGCCAGCAGTTTAAGTAGGGGAAGAGGAGAGACCCAGTACTTC
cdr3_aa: CASSLSRGRGETQYF

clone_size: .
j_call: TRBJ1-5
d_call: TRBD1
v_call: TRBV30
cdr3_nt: TGTGCCTGGAGTGAGACCGGGACAGTGAATCAGCCCCAGCATTTT
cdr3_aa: CAWSETGTVNQPQHF

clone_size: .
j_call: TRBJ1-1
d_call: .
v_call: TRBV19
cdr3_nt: TGTGCCAGTAGTACCTCCTGGATCGGAGACACTGAAGCTTTCTTT
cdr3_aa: CASSTSWIGDTEAFF

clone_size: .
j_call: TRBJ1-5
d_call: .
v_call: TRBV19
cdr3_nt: TGTGCCAGTAGTCCTCGGGACTCACTGGGTTATAGCAATCAGCCCCAGCATTTT
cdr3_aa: CASSPRDSLGYSNQPQHF

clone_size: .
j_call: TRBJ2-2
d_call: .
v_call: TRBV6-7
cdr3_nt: TGTGCCAGCAGTCCCCGGTCTGGGGGCCCCCCCGGGGAGCTGTTTTTT
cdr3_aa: CASSPRSGGPPGELFF

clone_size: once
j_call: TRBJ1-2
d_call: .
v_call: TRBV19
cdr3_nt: TGTGCCTCCAGGGATTACGGCTATGGCTACACCTTC
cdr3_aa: CASRDYGYGYTF

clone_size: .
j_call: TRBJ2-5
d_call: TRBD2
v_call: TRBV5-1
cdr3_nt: TGCGCCAGAAGAGCGGGGGGGTACCAAGAGACCCAGTACTTC
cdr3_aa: CARRAGGYQETQYF

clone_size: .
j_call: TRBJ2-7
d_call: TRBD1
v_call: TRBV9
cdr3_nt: TGTGCCAGCAGCGGGGGACAGAAGTTCTACGAGCAGTACTTC
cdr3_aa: CASSGGQKFYEQYF

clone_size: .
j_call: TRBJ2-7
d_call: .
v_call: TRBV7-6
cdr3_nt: TGTGCCAGCAGCTTAGGACTAGTTAGCGACGAGCAGTACTTC
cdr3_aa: CASSLGLVSDEQYF

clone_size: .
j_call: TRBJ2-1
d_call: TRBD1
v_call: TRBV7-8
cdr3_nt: TGTGCCAGCAGCCGAAAGCGGGACAGGGTCAATGAGCAGTTCTTC
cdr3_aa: CASSRKRDRVNEQFF

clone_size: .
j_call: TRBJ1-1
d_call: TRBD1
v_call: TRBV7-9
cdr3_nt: TGTGCCAGCAGCGTCCCAGGGGGCAACACTGAAGCTTTCTTT
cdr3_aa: CASSVPGGNTEAFF